The TCR beta chain described here comes from a study of blood T cell repertoires in COVID-19. Germline CDR1 SGHTA, CDR2 FQGTGA. The junction had 2 bases not matched to a gene; V was cut back by 5 bases and J by 4 bases. The CDR3 length is 14 residues. Everyone who took part was roughly 18 to 89 years old, and they came from some 23 US areas. Allocation to cohorts depended on clinical history reported by the participants. The protocol was immunoSEQ multiplex PCR, while the TCRdb copy is restricted to in-frame clones and leaves out a portion. The sample yields under 400,000 clones, around 86% seen once.

The source is a woman between 40 and 55 years old with acute COVID-19. The sample taken for sequencing was PBMCs or T cells enriched from blood (not recorded which). The chain links TRBV7-3 to TRBJ2-1; 10 bases fit TRBD2. The CDR3 spells CASSSGGAYNEQFF. CDR3 DNA sequence: TGTGCCAGCAGCAGCGGGGGGGCTTACAATGAGCAGTTCTTC.